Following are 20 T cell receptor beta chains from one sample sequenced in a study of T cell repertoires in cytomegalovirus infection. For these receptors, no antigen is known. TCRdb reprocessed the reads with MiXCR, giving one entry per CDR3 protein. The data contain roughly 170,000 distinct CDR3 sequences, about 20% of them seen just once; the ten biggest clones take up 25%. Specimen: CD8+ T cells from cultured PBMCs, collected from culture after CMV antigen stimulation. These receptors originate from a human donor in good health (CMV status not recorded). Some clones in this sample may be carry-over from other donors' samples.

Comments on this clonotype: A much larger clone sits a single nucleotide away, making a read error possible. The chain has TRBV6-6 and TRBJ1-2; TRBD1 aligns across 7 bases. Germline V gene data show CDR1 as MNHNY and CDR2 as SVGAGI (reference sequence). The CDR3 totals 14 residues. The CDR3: CDSSPTGPNYGYTF. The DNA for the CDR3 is TGTGACAGCAGCCCGACAGGGCCCAACTATGGCTACACCTTC.

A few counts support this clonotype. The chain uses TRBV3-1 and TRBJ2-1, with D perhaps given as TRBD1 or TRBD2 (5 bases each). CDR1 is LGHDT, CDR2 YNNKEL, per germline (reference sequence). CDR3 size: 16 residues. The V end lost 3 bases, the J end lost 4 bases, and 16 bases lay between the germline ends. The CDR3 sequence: CASSHPSGRGYNEQFF. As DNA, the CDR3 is TGTGCCAGCAGCCACCCATCGGGACGGGGATACAATGAGCAGTTCTTC.

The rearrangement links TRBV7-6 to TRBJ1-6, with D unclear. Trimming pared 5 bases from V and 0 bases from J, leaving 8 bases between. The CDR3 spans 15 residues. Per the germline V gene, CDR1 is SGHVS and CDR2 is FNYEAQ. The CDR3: CASSPGGSYNSPLHF. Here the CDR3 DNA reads TGTGCCAGCAGCCCTGGAGGCTCCTATAATTCACCCCTCCACTTT.

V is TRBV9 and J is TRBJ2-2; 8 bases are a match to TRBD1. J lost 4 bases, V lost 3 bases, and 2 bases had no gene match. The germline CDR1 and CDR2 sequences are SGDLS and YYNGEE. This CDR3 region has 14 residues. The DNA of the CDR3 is TGTGCCAGCAGCGGACAGGGGACCACCGGGGAGCTGTTTTTT. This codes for CASSGQGTTGELFF.

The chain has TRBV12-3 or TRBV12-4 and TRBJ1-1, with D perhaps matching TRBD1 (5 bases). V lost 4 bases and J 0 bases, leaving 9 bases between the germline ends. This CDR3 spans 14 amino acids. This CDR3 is CASSSGRMNTEAFF. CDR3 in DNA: TGTGCCAGCAGTTCGGGACGGATGAACACTGAAGCTTTCTTT.

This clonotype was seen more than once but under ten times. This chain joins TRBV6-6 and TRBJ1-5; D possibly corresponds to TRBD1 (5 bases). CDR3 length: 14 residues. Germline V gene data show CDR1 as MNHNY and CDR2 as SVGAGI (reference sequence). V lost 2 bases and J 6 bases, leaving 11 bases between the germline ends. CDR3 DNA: TGTGCCAGCAGTTACCGGGACTCAGGTCAGCCCCAGCATTTT. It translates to CASSYRDSGQPQHF.

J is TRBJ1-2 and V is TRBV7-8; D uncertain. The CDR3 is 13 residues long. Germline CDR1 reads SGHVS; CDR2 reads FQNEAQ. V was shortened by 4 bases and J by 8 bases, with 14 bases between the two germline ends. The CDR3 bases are TGTGCCAGCAGCTCTTCGCCCCCGAGGGGCTACACCTTC. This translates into CASSSSPPRGYTF.

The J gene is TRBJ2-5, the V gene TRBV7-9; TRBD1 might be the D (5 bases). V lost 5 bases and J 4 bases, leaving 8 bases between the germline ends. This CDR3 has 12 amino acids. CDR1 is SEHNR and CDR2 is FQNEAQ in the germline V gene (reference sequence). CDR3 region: CASSADRETQYF. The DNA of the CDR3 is TGTGCCAGCAGCGCCGACAGAGAGACCCAGTACTTC.

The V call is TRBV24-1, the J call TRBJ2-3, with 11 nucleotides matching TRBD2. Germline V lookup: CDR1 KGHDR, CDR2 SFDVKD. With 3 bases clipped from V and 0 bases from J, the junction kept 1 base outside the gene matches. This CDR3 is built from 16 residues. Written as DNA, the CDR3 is TGTGCCACCAGTGATCGACTAGCGGGGAGCACAGATACGCAGTATTTT. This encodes CATSDRLAGSTDTQYF.

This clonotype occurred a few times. The CDR3 here is CASSQEQSSEAFF. CDR3 nucleotides: TGCGCCAGCAGCCAAGAGCAGAGTTCTGAAGCTTTCTTT. The rearrangement uses TRBV4-3 and TRBJ1-1, with no clear D. V was cut by 0 bases and J by 6 bases, with 8 bases left in between. Germline V lookup: CDR1 LGHNA, CDR2 YSLEER. This CDR3 spans 13 amino acids.

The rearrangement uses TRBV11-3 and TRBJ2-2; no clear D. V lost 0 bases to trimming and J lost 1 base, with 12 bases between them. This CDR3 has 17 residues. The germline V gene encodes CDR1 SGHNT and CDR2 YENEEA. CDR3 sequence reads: CASSLEGLGLNTGELFF. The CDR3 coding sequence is TGTGCCAGCAGCTTAGAAGGGTTAGGCTTGAACACCGGGGAGCTGTTTTTT.

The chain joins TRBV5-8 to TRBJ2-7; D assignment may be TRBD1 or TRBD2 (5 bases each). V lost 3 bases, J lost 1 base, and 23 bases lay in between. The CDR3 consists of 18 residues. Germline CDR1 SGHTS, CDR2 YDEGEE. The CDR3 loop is CASSSPQLGPSLSYEQYF. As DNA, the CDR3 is TGTGCCAGCAGCTCGCCGCAACTGGGACCCAGCCTTTCCTACGAGCAGTACTTC.

The chain's CDR3 is CASSSRDTILLLTDTQYF. The CDR3, as DNA: TGTGCCAGCAGCTCCCGGGACACTATATTATTACTCACAGATACGCAGTATTTT. V usage is TRBV7-2 and J usage is TRBJ2-3; perhaps TRBD1 as D (6 bases). Trimming shortened V by 4 bases and J by 2 bases, and 22 bases separated the two germline ends. The CDR3 extends over 18 amino acids. The V gene's germline CDR1 is SGHTA and CDR2 FQGNSA.

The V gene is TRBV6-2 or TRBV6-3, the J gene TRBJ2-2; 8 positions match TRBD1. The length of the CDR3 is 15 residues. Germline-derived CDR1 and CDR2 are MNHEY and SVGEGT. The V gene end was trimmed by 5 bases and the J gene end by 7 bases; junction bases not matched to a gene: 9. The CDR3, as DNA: TGTGCCAGCAGTACGACAGGGGTGGACGGCGGGGAGCTGTTTTTT. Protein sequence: CASSTTGVDGGELFF.

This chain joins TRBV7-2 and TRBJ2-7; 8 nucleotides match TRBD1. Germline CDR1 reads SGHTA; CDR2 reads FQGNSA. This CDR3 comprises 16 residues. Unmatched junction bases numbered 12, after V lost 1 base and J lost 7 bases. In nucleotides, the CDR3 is TGTGCCAGCAGCTTAGACAGGGCCAGGGGGCCGGAGGAGCAGTACTTC. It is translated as CASSLDRARGPEEQYF.

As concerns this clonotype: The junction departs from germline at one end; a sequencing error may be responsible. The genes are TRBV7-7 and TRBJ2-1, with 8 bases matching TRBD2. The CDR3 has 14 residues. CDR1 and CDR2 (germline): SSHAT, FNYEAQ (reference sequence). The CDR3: CASSLAGLNNEQFF. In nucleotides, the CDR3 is TGTGCTAGCAGCTTAGCGGGACTTAACAATGAGCAGTTCTTC.

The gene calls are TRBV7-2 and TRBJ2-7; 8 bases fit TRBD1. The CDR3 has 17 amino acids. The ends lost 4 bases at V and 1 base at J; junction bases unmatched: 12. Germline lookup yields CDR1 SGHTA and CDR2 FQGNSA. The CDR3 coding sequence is TGTGCCAGCAGCTCACGGAGACAGGGGCCCGTTTCCTACGAGCAGTACTTC. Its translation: CASSSRRQGPVSYEQYF. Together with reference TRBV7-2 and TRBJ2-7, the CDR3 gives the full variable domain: GAGVSQSPSNKVTEKGKDVELRCDPISGHTALYWYRQSLGQGLEFLIYFQGNSAPDKSGLPSDRFSAERTGGSVSTLTIQRTQQEDSAVYLCASSSRRQGPVSYEQYFGPGTRLTVT.

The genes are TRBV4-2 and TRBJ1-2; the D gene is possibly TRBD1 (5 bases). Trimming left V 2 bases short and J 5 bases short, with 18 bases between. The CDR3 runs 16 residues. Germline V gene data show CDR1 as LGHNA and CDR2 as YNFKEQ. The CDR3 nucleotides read TGTGCCAGCAGCCAACCCCAAACCGGGACGGTATATGGCTACACCTTC. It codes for CASSQPQTGTVYGYTF.

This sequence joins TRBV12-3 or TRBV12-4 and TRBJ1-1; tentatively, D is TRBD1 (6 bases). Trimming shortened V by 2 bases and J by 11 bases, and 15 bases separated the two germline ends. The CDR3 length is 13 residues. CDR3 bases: TGTGCCAGCAGTTTAACAGGGTCACGCGGGGCTTTCTTT. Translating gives CASSLTGSRGAFF.

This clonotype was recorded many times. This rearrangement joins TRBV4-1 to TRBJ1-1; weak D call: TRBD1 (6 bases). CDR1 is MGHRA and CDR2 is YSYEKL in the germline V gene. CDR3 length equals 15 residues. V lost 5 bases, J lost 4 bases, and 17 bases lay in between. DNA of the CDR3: TGCGCCAGCAGCGATGGGGGCGAGATGGGCACTGAAGCTTTCTTT. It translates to CASSDGGEMGTEAFF.